This section outlines one TCR beta chain sequence together with its context. Germline assignment: CDR1 SGDLS and CDR2 YYNGEE. V lost 2 bases and J 8 bases, leaving 8 bases between the germline ends. The CDR3 covers 12 residues. Clones were read by immunoSEQ multiplex PCR, and TCRdb kept only the in-frame ones, dropping some. The data show tens of thousands of clones, with more than 70% seen just once and roughly 25% held by the top ten. The data belong to a study of blood T cell repertoires in COVID-19. Overall study context: Samples taken during acute and convalescent COVID-19 were collected in the United States, Italy and Spain.

Sequencing input: peripheral blood. The TCR sequence derives from a human donor in a cohort sampled during active COVID-19. V is TRBV9 and J is TRBJ2-1; D remains ambiguous. The CDR3 sequence: CASSVYRDEQFF. The CDR3 nucleotides are TGTGCCAGCAGCGTCTACCGGGATGAGCAGTTCTTC.